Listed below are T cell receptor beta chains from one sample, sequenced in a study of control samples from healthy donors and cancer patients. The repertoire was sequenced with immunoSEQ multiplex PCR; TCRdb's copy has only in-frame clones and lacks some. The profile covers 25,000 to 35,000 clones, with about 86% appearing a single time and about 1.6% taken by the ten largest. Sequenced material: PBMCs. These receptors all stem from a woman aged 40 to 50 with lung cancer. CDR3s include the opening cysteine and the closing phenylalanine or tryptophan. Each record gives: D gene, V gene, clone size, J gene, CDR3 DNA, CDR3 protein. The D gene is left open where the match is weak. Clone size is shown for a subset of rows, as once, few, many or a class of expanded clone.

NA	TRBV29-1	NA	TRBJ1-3	TGCAGCGTTGATGGTCTTGGAAACACCATATATTTT	CSVDGLGNTIYF
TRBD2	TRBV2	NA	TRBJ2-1	TGTGCCAGCAGTGTGGAGCGGGGGGGGGAGCAGTTCTTC	CASSVERGGEQFF
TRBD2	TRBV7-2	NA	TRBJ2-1	TGTGCCAGCAGCTCCACTAGCGGGGGCGGCAAGGAGCAGTTCTTC	CASSSTSGGGKEQFF
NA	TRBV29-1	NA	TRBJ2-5	TGCAGCGTTGAGAGGATTATCGGAGAGACCCAGTACTTC	CSVERIIGETQYF
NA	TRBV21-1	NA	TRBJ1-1	TGTGCCAGCAGCAAAAGGGCCGCGAGAATGTACACTGAAGCTTTCTTT	CASSKRAARMYTEAFF
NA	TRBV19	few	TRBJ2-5	TGTGCCAGTAGTATAAACATTGGACCCCAAGAGACCCAGTACTTC	CASSINIGPQETQYF
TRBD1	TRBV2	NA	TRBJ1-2	TGTGCCAGCAGAATAGACAGGGTCGCGTACTATGGCTACACCTTC	CASRIDRVAYYGYTF
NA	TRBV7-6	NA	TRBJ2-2	TGTGCCAGCAGCCTATTGGGCACCGGGGAGCTGTTTTTT	CASSLLGTGELFF
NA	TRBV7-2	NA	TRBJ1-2	TGTGCCAGCAGCTTCCAGCAGGTGGTCTATGGCTACACCTTC	CASSFQQVVYGYTF
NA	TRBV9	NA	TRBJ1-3	TGTGCCAGCAGCCCGCGTCAAGGGGGGGCTATCAGCTCTGGAAACACCATATATTTT	CASSPRQGGAISSGNTIYF
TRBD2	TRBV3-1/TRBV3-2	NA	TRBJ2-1	TGTGCCAGCAGCCTCGGGGGGACTCAAGGCCGTGAGCAGTTCTTC	CASSLGGTQGREQFF
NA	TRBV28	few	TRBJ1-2	TGTGCCAGCAGTTTAATGAGGGTCGGCTACACCTTC	CASSLMRVGYTF
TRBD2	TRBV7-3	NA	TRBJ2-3	TGTGCCAGCAGCTTAAACGGGGGGAGCACAGATACGCAGTATTTT	CASSLNGGSTDTQYF
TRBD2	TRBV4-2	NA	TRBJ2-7	TGTGCCAGCAGTCCGGGACTAACAACCTACGAGCAGTACTTC	CASSPGLTTYEQYF
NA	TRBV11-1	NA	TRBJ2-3	TGTGCCAGCAGCTTACAACTCGTGGGGGGTGGAGATACGCAGTATTTT	CASSLQLVGGGDTQYF
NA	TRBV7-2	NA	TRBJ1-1	TGTGCCAGCAGCTTAGGGGTCTCCACTGAAGCTTTCTTT	CASSLGVSTEAFF
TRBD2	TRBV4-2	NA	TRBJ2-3	TGTGCCAGCAGCCTGAGCGGGGGAAGCACAGATACGCAGTATTTT	CASSLSGGSTDTQYF
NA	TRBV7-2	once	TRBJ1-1	TGTGCCAGCAGCTTAGGGACAGCTCTGGACACTGAAGCTTTCTTT	CASSLGTALDTEAFF
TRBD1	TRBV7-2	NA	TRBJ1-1	TGTGCCAGCATCCTTATAACAGGGGCCAACACTGAAGCTTTCTTT	CASILITGANTEAFF
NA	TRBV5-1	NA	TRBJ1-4	TGCGCCAGCAGCTTGGGGCAGGGTGGGGAAAAACTGTTTTTT	CASSLGQGGEKLFF
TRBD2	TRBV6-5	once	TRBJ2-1	TGTGCCAGCGTGGCTAGCGGGGGGTACAATGAGCAGTTCTTC	CASVASGGYNEQFF
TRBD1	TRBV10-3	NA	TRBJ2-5	TGTGCCATCAGTACCCCGGGACAGGGTGCAGAGACCCAGTACTTC	CAISTPGQGAETQYF
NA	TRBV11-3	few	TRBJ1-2	TGTGCCAGCAGCTTGGGCTCCCGTTTAGATGGCTACACCTTC	CASSLGSRLDGYTF
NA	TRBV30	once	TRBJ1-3	TGTGCCTGGCCCCTGGCAGGCAACTTCTCTGGAAACACCATATATTTT	CAWPLAGNFSGNTIYF
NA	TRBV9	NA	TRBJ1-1	TGTGCCAGCAGCGTAGTTAGAGGAATTCCTTTCTTT	CASSVVRGIPFF
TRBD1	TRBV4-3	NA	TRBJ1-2	TGCGCCAGCAGCCAAGACCTCAGGGGGAACTATGGCTACACCTTC	CASSQDLRGNYGYTF
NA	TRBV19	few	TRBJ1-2	TGTGCCAGTAGAGAGGGCGGGGAGACTTGGGGCTACACCTTC	CASREGGETWGYTF
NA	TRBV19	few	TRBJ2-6	TGTGCCAGTAGTCTTCAGGGGGGGAGCTCTGGGGCCAACGTCCTGACTTTC	CASSLQGGSSGANVLTF
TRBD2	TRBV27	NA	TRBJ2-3	TGTGCCAGCAGTTTATCTAGCGGGAATACAGATACGCAGTATTTT	CASSLSSGNTDTQYF
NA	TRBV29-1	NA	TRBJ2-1	TGCAGCGTTGACTCTACGGATGAGCAGTTCTTC	CSVDSTDEQFF
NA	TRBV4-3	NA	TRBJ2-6	TGCGCCAGCAGCCAAGTACAGGGTGGGGCCAACGTCCTGACTTTC	CASSQVQGGANVLTF
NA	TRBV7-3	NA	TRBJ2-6	TGTGCCAGCAGCAAACCGTCGACAGGACTGGCTGGGGCCAACGTCCTGACTTTC	CASSKPSTGLAGANVLTF
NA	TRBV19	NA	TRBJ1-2	TGTGCCAGTAGCCAATCCCGGGACTCATATGGCTACACCTTC	CASSQSRDSYGYTF
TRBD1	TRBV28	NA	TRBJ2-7	TGTGCCAGCAGGCCGGACAGGGTCGTTTACGAGCAGTACTTC	CASRPDRVVYEQYF
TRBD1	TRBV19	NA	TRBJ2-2	TGTGCCAGTAGTAGGAACAGGGGGCAAACCGGGGAGCTGTTTTTT	CASSRNRGQTGELFF
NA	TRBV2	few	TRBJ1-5	TGTGCCAGCCAAGGTGGTGACAATCAGCCCCAGCATTTT	CASQGGDNQPQHF
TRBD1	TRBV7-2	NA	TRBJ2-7	TGTGCCAGCAGCACTGTACAGGGGCCTCAATACGAGCAGTACTTC	CASSTVQGPQYEQYF
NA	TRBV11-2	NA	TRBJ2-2	TGTGCCAGCAGCTTACGCGGGGATGGGGGGAACACCGGGGAGCTGTTTTTT	CASSLRGDGGNTGELFF